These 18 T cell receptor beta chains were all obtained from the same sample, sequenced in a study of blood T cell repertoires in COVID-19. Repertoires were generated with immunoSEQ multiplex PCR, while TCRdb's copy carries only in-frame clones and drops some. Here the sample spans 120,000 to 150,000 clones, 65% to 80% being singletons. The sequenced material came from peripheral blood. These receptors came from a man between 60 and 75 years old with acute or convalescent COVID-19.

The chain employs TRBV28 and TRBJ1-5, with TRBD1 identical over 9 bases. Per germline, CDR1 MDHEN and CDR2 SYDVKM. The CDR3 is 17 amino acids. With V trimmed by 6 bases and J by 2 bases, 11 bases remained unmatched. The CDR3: CASSFDRRTGGNQPQHF. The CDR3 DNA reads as TGTGCCAGCAGCTTCGACCGACGGACAGGGGGCAATCAGCCCCAGCATTTT.

CDR3 loop: CASSYPAGPLYEQYF. The CDR3 DNA reads as TGTGCCAGCAGTTACCCCGCGGGACCCCTCTACGAGCAGTACTTC. V and J are TRBV6-2 or TRBV6-3 and TRBJ2-7; D is perhaps TRBD2 (6 bases). Trimming took off 2 bases at V and 3 bases at J, with 14 bases between the two ends. The germline CDR1 and CDR2 sequences are MNHEY and SVGEGT. This CDR3 is 15 amino acids long.

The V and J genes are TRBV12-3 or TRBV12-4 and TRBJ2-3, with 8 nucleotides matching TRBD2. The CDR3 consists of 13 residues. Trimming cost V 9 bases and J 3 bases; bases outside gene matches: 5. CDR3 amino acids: CASLAGTTDTQYF. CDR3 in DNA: TGTGCCAGTTTAGCGGGGACTACAGATACGCAGTATTTT.

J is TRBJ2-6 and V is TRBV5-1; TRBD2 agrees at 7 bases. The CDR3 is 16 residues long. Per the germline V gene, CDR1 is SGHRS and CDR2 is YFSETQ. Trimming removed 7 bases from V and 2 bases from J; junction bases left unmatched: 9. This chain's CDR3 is CASYLVAGAGANVLTF. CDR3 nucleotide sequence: TGCGCCAGCTATCTAGTGGCGGGGGCTGGGGCCAACGTCCTGACTTTC.

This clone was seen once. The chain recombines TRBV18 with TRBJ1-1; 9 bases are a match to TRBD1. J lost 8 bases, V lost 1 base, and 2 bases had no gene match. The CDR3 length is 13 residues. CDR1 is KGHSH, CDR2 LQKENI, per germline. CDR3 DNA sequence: TGTGCCAGCTCACCACAGACAGGGGGGGAAGCTTTCTTT. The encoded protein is CASSPQTGGEAFF.

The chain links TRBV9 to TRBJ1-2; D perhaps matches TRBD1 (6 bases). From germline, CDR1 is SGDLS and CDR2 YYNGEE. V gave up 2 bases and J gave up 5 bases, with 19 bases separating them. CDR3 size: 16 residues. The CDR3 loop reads CASSVYDRTGSYGYTF. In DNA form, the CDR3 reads TGTGCCAGCAGCGTTTACGACAGGACGGGATCTTATGGCTACACCTTC.

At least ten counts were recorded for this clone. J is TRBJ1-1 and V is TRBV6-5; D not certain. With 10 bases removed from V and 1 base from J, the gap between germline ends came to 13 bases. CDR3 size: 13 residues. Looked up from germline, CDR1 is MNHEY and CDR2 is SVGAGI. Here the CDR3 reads CAIGDIENTEAFF. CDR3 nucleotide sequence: TGTGCCATCGGCGACATAGAGAACACTGAAGCTTTCTTT.

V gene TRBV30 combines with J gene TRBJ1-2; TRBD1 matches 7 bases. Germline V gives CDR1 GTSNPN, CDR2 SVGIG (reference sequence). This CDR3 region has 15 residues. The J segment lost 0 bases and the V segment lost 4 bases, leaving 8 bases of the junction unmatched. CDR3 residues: CAWTSGTAANYGYTF. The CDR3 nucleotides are TGTGCCTGGACCTCAGGGACAGCAGCTAACTATGGCTACACCTTC.

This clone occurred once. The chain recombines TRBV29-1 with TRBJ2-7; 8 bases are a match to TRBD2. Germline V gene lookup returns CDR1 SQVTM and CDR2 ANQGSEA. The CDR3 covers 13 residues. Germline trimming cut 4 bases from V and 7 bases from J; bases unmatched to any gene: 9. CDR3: CSVVLAAWGEQYF. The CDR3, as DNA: TGCAGCGTTGTACTAGCGGCCTGGGGGGAGCAGTACTTC.

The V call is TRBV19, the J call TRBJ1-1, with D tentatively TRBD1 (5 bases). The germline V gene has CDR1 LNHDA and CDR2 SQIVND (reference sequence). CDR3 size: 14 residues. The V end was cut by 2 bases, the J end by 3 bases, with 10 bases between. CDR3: CASSIQGWDTEAFF. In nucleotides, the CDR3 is TGTGCCAGTAGTATACAGGGTTGGGACACTGAAGCTTTCTTT.

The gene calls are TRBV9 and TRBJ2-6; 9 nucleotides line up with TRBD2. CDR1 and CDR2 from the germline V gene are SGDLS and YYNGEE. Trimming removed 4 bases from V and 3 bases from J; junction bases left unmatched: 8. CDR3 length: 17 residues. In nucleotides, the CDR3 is TGTGCCAGCAGCCTCTTAGCGGGAGTACTTGGGGCCAACGTCCTGACTTTC. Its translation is CASSLLAGVLGANVLTF. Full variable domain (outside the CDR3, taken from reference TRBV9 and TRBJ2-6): DSGVTQTPKHLITATGQRVTLRCSPRSGDLSVYWYQQSLDQGLQFLIQYYNGEERAKGNILERFSAQQFPDLHSELNLSSLELGDSALYFCASSLLAGVLGANVLTFGAGSRLTVL.

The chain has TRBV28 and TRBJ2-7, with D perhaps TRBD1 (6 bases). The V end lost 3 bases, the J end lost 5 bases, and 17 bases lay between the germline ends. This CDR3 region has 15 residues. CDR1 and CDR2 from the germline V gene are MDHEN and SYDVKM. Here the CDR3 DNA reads TGTGCCAGCAGTTTGTTACAGGGACCGGTGGACGAGCAGTACTTC. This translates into CASSLLQGPVDEQYF.

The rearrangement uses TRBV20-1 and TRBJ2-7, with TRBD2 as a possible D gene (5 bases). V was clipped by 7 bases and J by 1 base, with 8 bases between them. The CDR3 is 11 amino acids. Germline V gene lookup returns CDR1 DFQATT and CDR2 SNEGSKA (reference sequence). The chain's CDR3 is CSVRDSYEQYF. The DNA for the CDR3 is TGCAGTGTACGGGATTCCTACGAGCAGTACTTC.

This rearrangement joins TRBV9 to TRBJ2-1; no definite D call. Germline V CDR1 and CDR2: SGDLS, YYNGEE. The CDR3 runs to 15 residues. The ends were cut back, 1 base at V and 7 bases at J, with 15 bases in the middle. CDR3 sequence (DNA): TGTGCCAGCAGCGTATCCAGCGAGAATTGGAATGAGCAGTTCTTC. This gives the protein CASSVSSENWNEQFF.

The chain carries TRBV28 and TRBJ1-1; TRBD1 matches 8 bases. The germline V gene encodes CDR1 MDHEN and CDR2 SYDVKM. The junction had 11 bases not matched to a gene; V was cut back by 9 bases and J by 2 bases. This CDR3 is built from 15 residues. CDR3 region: CASTTGGASNTEAFF. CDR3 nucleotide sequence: TGTGCCAGTACCACAGGGGGGGCGAGTAACACTGAAGCTTTCTTT.

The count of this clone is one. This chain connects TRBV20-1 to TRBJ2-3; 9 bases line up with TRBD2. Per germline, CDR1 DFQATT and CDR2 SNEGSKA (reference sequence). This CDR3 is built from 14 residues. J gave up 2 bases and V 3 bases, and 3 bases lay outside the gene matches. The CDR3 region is CSASLAGYTDTQYF. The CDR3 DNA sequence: TGCAGTGCTAGTCTAGCGGGATACACAGATACGCAGTATTTT.

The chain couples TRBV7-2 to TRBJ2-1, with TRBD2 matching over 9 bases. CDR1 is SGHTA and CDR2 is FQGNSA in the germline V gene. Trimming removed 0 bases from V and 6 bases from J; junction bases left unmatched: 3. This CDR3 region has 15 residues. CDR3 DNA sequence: TGTGCCAGCAGCTTAGCGGGGACTAGCAGCAATGAGCAGTTCTTC. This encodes CASSLAGTSSNEQFF.

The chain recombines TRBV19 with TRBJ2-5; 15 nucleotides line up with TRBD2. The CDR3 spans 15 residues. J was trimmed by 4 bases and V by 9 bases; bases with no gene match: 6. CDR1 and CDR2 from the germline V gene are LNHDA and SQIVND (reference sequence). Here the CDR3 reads CASGPGLAGGETQYF. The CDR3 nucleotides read TGTGCCAGCGGACCGGGACTAGCGGGAGGAGAGACCCAGTACTTC.